The clone carrying this T cell receptor beta chain was seen a handful of times. These data are taken from a study of Graves' ophthalmopathy and Graves' hyperthyroidism. Across the whole study: No progression to ophthalmopathy over 18 months defined stable hyperthyroidism.

Other autoimmune diseases, uncontrolled infections, pregnancy or lactation led to the exclusion of patients. RNA transcripts served as template for amplifying TCR beta CDR3 sequences. Second-round multiplex PCR came after first-round RT-PCR with HTBI primers. TCRdb independently ran MiXCR on the multiplex PCR reads; one entry per CDR3 protein. The data hold a few hundred thousand distinct CDR3 sequences, with about 35% observed a single time. This CDR3 contains 15 residues. Deletions cut 1 base from V and 0 bases from J, with 9 bases between. Sequenced material: peripheral blood or thyroid tissue (not recorded which). J is TRBJ1-1 and V is TRBV12-3 or TRBV12-4; D not certain. This receptor was obtained from an adult man with Graves' hyperthyroidism. The CDR3 sequence is CASSLVEAVNTEAFF. In nucleotides, the CDR3 is TGTGCCAGCAGTTTAGTCGAGGCGGTGAACACTGAAGCTTTCTTT.